A selection of T cell receptor beta chains follows, all from one sample in a study of blood T cell repertoires in COVID-19. Profiled with immunoSEQ multiplex PCR; TCRdb holds only in-frame clones, not every one. Found here are about 280,000 clones, around 90% of them singletons; the top ten hold almost 9.5%. Sequenced: peripheral blood. The receptors derive from a young man with active or convalescent COVID-19. The CDR3 runs from the conserved cysteine through the conserved F or W. The order of the fields is CDR3 length, V gene, J gene, D gene, clone size, CDR3 DNA, CDR3 protein. A D gene is named only where the DNA matches it firmly. Clone size is not always given. Where it is, it says once, few, many or a class for expanded clones.

>16|TRBV5-1|TRBJ1-1|.|.
TGCGCCAGCAGCCCTGGGACAACCTCCAAGGGGACTGAAGCTTTCTTT
CASSPGTTSKGTEAFF
>14|TRBV6-5|TRBJ1-5|.|.
TGTGCCAGCAGCCCACAGGGTTCAAATCAGCCCCAGCATTTT
CASSPQGSNQPQHF
>16|TRBV7-2|TRBJ2-3|.|.
TGTGCCAGCAGCCCACGGGGGGCCCGTCGGCCAGATACGCAGTATTTT
CASSPRGARRPDTQYF
>16|TRBV6-2/TRBV6-3|TRBJ2-1|.|once
TGTGCCAGCAGTTACTCGCTCCTCCGCGGTAGAAATGAGCAGTTCTTC
CASSYSLLRGRNEQFF
>13|TRBV20-1|TRBJ1-1|.|.
TGCAGTGCTAGTACGTTTTCGGAGATTAAAGCTTTCTTT
CSASTFSEIKAFF
>14|TRBV29-1|TRBJ2-1|TRBD1|.
TGCAGCGTGGGGGACAGGGGACCCTACAATGAGCAGTTCTTC
CSVGDRGPYNEQFF
>17|TRBV28|TRBJ1-5|.|.
TGTGCCAGCAGTTCCAGGCCCGGAAAGACGACACATCAGCCCCAGCATTTT
CASSSRPGKTTHQPQHF
>15|TRBV2|TRBJ2-5|TRBD2|few
TGTGCCAGCAGTGAAGAAGCGGGGGGGCCAGAGACCCAGTACTTC
CASSEEAGGPETQYF
>14|TRBV11-2|TRBJ1-1|TRBD1|few
TGTGCCAGCAGCTACTCAACAGGGGGCACTGAAGCTTTCTTT
CASSYSTGGTEAFF
>17|TRBV27|TRBJ2-1|TRBD2|.
TGTGCCAGCAGTCCCGGACTAGCGGGGGGCCTTTGGAATGAGCAGTTCTTC
CASSPGLAGGLWNEQFF
>14|TRBV18|TRBJ2-5|TRBD2|.
TGTGCCAGCTCACCAGCGGGGGTCCAAGAGACCCAGTACTTC
CASSPAGVQETQYF
>16|TRBV27|TRBJ2-1|TRBD1|.
TGTGCCAGCAACCAAGGGACAGTTCTTGGCCACAATGAGCAGTTCTTC
CASNQGTVLGHNEQFF
>12|TRBV12-3/TRBV12-4|TRBJ2-1|.|.
TGTGCCAGCAGTTTATGGCCAAATGAGCAGTTCTTC
CASSLWPNEQFF
>16|TRBV5-1|TRBJ2-7|TRBD1|.
TGCGCCAGCAGCTTGGAGGGGACAGGGGGATCTCACGAGCAGTACTTC
CASSLEGTGGSHEQYF
>14|TRBV11-2|TRBJ1-4|TRBD1|.
TGTGCCAGCAGCCCCGACAGGGGAAATGAAAAACTGTTTTTT
CASSPDRGNEKLFF